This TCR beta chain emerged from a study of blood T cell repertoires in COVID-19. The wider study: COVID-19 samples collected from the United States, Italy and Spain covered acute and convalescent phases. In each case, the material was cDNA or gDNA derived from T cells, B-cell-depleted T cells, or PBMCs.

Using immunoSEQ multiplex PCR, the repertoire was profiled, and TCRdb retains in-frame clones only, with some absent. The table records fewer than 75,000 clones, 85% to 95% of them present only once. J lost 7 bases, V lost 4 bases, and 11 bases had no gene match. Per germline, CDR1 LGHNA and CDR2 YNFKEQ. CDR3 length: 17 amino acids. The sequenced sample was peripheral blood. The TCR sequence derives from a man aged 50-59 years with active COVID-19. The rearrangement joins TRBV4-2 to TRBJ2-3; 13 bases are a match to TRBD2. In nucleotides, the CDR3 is TGTGCCAGCAGCCTAAACGTACTAGCGGGGGGGCCAAATACGCAGTATTTT. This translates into CASSLNVLAGGPNTQYF.